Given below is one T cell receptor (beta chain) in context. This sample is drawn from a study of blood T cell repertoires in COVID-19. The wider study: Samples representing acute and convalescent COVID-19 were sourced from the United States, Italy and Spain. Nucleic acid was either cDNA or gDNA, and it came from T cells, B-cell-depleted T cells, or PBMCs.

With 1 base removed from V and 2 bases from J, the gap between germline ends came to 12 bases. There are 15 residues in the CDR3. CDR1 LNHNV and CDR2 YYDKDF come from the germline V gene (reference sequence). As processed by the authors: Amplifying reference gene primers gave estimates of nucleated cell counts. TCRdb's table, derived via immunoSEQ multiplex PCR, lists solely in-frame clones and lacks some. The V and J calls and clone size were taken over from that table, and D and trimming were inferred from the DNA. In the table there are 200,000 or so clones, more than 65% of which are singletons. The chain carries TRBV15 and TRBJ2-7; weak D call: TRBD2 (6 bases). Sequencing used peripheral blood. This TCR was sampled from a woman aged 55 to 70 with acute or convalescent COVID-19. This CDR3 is CATSRGGTYTYEQYF. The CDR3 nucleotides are TGTGCCACCAGCAGAGGCGGGACGTATACCTACGAGCAGTACTTC. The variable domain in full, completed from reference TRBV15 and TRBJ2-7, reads DAMVIQNPRYQVTQFGKPVTLSCSQTLNHNVMYWYQQKSSQAPKLLFHYYDKDFNNEADTPDNFQSRRPNTSFCFLDIRSPGLGDTAMYLCATSRGGTYTYEQYFGPGTRLTVT.